The present T cell receptor (beta chain) was sequenced within a study of cytomegalovirus exposure and HLA in healthy donors. With respect to this clone: The antigen is undetermined.

Study results and limitations: Most TCR sequences were rare, but some public TCRs occurred in many donors. Earlier analysis looked at TCR beta V segments, and most were productive about 90% or about 30% of the time. HLA-A and HLA-B allele assignments for most subjects were reportedly predicted accurately using TCR beta sequences.

Deletions cut 4 bases from V and 4 bases from J, with 19 bases between. In germline, CDR1 is SGHAT, CDR2 FQNNGV. CDR3 length: 16 residues. Both 60 Vbeta primers and 13 Jbeta primers went into the PCR. Sequenced by immunoSEQ multiplex PCR; TCRdb stores in-frame clones only, minus some. Among some 150,000 clones, roughly 74% were seen once, and the ten largest hold about 3%. What was sequenced was PBMCs. The rearrangement joins TRBV11-2 to TRBJ1-1; D is unresolved. The receptor was isolated from a man younger than 30 in good health and CMV-seronegative. DNA of the CDR3: TGTGCCAGCAGCTCACGATTAGTTTCATGGAGCACTGAAGCTTTCTTT. Translated: CASSSRLVSWSTEAFF.